This TCR beta chain appears in the sequencing data of a study of regulatory T cells in long-lasting Graves disease. A note on this clonotype: Its antigen is undetermined. One junction end disagrees with the germline gene, perhaps due to a read error.

The time point: newly diagnosed GD, antithyroid drugs for less than 3 months. From PBMCs, RNA was extracted and then used to make the TCR library. Nine milliliters of peripheral blood were taken and placed in EDTA tubes. Both iRepertoire HTBI primers and Arm-PCR of CDR3 regions were used to build the TCR beta libraries. A single record per CDR3 protein comes from TCRdb applying MiXCR to the multiplex PCR reads. The data contain some 350,000 distinct CDR3 sequences, about a sixth of them singletons. Study findings and constraints: It was in persistent disease that TRBV28, TRBJ1-2 and TRBJ2-5 were favored.

The length of the CDR3 is 16 residues. Looked up from germline, CDR1 is LNHDA and CDR2 is SQIVND (reference sequence). These sequences were also reported in another study, on T cells in Graves' hyperthyroidism and ophthalmopathy. That report notes: First-round RT-PCR targeting the TCR CDR3 was performed with the HTBI primer set.

The receptor was derived from a woman under 30 with Graves disease. This sequence joins TRBV19 and TRBJ2-7; 7 nucleotides agree with TRBD1. This material consisted of peripheral blood mononuclear cells (PBMCs), taken at new diagnosis, from a patient treated with antithyroid drugs. This CDR3 reads CASSSRQGSTSYERYF. In nucleotides, the CDR3 is TGTGCCAGTAGTTCCCGACAGGGCTCAACCTCCTACGAGCGGTACTTC.